Below are 23 T cell receptor beta chains sequenced from a single sample in a study of T cells in Graves' hyperthyroidism and ophthalmopathy. Amplification targeted TCR beta CDR3 regions from RNA transcripts. During a first-round RT-PCR of the TCR CDR3, the HTBI primer set was used. In TCRdb, the multiplex PCR reads were re-called with MiXCR into one record per CDR3 protein. The data show around 350,000 distinct CDR3 sequences, roughly 25% seen once. The material sequenced was blood. The receptors originated from a man aged 45-60 years with Graves' hyperthyroidism.

This rearrangement joins TRBV5-5 to TRBJ2-7, with D possibly TRBD1 on 6 matching bases. V was cut by 4 bases and J by 1 base, with 15 bases left in between. This CDR3 is built from 15 residues. Germline assignment: CDR1 SGHKS and CDR2 YYEKEE (reference sequence). The DNA of the CDR3 is TGTGCCAGCAGCATAGGACAGCGAACTTCCTACGAGCAGTACTTC. It yields the protein CASSIGQRTSYEQYF.

This sequence joins TRBV7-3 and TRBJ2-2; perhaps TRBD1 as D (6 bases). Deletions cut 5 bases from V and 3 bases from J, with 13 bases between. Germline CDR1 and CDR2: SGHTA and FQGTGA. The CDR3 has 15 amino acids. CDR3 residues: CASSPQGSDTGELFF. The CDR3 DNA reads as TGTGCCAGCAGCCCTCAGGGGTCCGACACCGGGGAGCTGTTTTTT.

This clonotype was recorded a few times. This sequence joins TRBV3-1 and TRBJ2-1, with D tentatively TRBD1 or TRBD2 (5 bases each). V lost 6 bases and J 2 bases, leaving 23 bases between the germline ends. This CDR3 region has 18 residues. Germline V gene lookup returns CDR1 LGHDT and CDR2 YNNKEL (reference sequence). The CDR3 sequence: CASSLLLRGAAPYNEQFF. The CDR3 nucleotides read TGTGCCAGCAGTCTTCTCCTTCGGGGCGCCGCCCCCTACAATGAGCAGTTCTTC.

V is TRBV20-1 and J is TRBJ1-3, with 7 bases aligning to TRBD1. The V gene's germline CDR1 is DFQATT and CDR2 SNEGSKA (reference sequence). V trimming: 0 bases; J trimming: 3 bases; junction bases outside the gene matches: 11. The CDR3 runs to 17 residues. This CDR3 reads CSAREGGQGIGGNTIYF. The CDR3 DNA reads as TGCAGTGCTAGAGAAGGGGGCCAGGGGATCGGTGGAAACACCATATATTTT.

V usage is TRBV5-6 and J usage is TRBJ2-3; TRBD2 aligns across 7 bases. This CDR3 is built from 16 residues. With 0 bases clipped from V and 2 bases from J, the junction kept 6 bases outside the gene matches. Germline CDR1 reads SGHDT; CDR2 reads YYEEEE. The CDR3 nucleotides are TGTGCCAGCAGCTTGGGGGGCGGGAGTGTCACAGATACGCAGTATTTT. It is translated as CASSLGGGSVTDTQYF.

The genes are TRBV7-9 and TRBJ2-1; a weak D match, TRBD1 (6 bases). The CDR3 totals 16 residues. Deletions cut 3 bases from V and 0 bases from J, with 12 bases between. The V gene's germline CDR1 is SEHNR and CDR2 FQNEAQ (reference sequence). The CDR3 DNA sequence: TGTGCCAGCAGCTTGAAGGACAGAGTCTCCTACAATGAGCAGTTCTTC. Amino acids: CASSLKDRVSYNEQFF.

This clonotype was recorded a few times. The rearrangement links TRBV5-1 to TRBJ2-7; a possible D gene is TRBD1 (6 bases). This CDR3 is built from 15 residues. Trimming removed 3 bases at V and 0 bases at J, with 13 bases between. Germline V gene data show CDR1 as SGHRS and CDR2 as YFSETQ. Here the CDR3 DNA reads TGCGCCAGCAGCTACCCCCGGGACAACTCCTACGAGCAGTACTTC. Protein: CASSYPRDNSYEQYF.

Only a few counts were recorded for this clonotype. This chain connects TRBV7-9 to TRBJ2-1, with 7 bases aligning to TRBD2. Germline CDR1 and CDR2: SEHNR and FQNEAQ (reference sequence). CDR3 length equals 13 residues. V dropped 4 bases and J dropped 7; count of bases not matched to a gene: 4. The CDR3 reads CASSSRGGNEQFF. CDR3 coding DNA: TGTGCCAGCAGCTCTAGGGGAGGGAATGAGCAGTTCTTC.

The sample holds a few counts of this clonotype. This chain joins TRBV11-2 and TRBJ1-4; no clear D. CDR1 and CDR2 from the germline V gene are SGHAT and FQNNGV. The CDR3 contains 14 residues. Trimming shortened V by 3 bases and J by 9 bases, and 14 bases separated the two germline ends. The CDR3 loop is CASSFDRGIQKLFF. The CDR3 DNA sequence: TGTGCCAGCAGCTTTGATCGCGGGATCCAAAAACTGTTTTTT. The whole variable domain, remainder taken from reference TRBV11-2 and TRBJ1-4, is EAGVAQSPRYKIIEKRQSVAFWCNPISGHATLYWYQQILGQGPKLLIQFQNNGVVDDSQLPKDRFSAERLKGVDSTLKIQPAKLEDSAVYLCASSFDRGIQKLFFGSGTQLSVL.

This clonotype showed up just a few times. CDR3 sequence reads: CASSPNGPREQFF. As DNA, the CDR3 is TGTGCCAGCTCACCAAACGGCCCCCGTGAGCAGTTCTTC. V is TRBV18 and J is TRBJ2-1; D not certain. The V gene lost 2 bases and the J gene lost 9 bases, with 11 bases spanning the gap. Per the germline V gene, CDR1 is KGHSH and CDR2 is LQKENI. The CDR3 has 13 amino acids.

In this sample, this clonotype turned up a few times. The V call is TRBV12-5, the J call TRBJ2-3; 9 bases align to TRBD2. Germline V gene sequence: CDR1 LGHNT, CDR2 FRNRAP. CDR3 length equals 16 residues. V gave up 5 bases and J gave up 3 bases; unmatched junction bases: 9. The CDR3 DNA reads as TGTGCTAGTGGTCCCCAGCTAGCGGGAAGTACAGATACGCAGTATTTT. It yields the protein CASGPQLAGSTDTQYF.

The rearrangement links TRBV10-2 to TRBJ2-1, with TRBD2 matching 10 bases. Germline CDR1 reads WSHSY; CDR2 reads SAAADI. V lost 4 bases, J lost 9 bases, and 6 bases stayed unmatched. The CDR3 spans 14 residues. The CDR3 protein is CASSGASGRSEQFF. The DNA of the CDR3 is TGCGCCAGCAGTGGGGCTAGCGGGAGAAGTGAGCAGTTCTTC.

This clonotype came up a few times. The chain combines TRBV19 with TRBJ1-2; D is perhaps TRBD1 (5 bases). The V and J ends lost 7 bases and 5 bases respectively, with 14 bases between them. The V gene's germline CDR1 is LNHDA and CDR2 SQIVND (reference sequence). CDR3 size: 13 residues. Here the CDR3 reads CASTQSQGYGYTF. CDR3 sequence (DNA): TGTGCCAGTACTCAATCGCAGGGTTATGGCTACACCTTC.

This clonotype showed up just a few times. The chain uses TRBV20-1 and TRBJ2-1, with 8 positions matching TRBD2. CDR3 length equals 13 residues. CDR1 and CDR2 (germline): DFQATT, SNEGSKA (reference sequence). Trimming took 3 bases from V and 9 from J; bases not matched to a gene: 7. The CDR3 sequence is CSARAGGWGEQFF. CDR3 bases: TGCAGTGCTAGGGCGGGAGGATGGGGTGAGCAGTTCTTC.

V usage is TRBV7-3 and J usage is TRBJ2-1; 13 positions match TRBD2. The germline gives CDR1 SGHTA, CDR2 FQGTGA. The CDR3 is 17 amino acids. J was trimmed by 9 bases and V by 0 bases; bases with no gene match: 8. The CDR3 is CASSLTFTSGRAGEQFF. The CDR3 nucleotides read TGTGCCAGCAGCTTAACGTTTACTAGCGGGAGGGCCGGTGAGCAGTTCTTC.

The V and J genes are TRBV29-1 and TRBJ2-2; a possible D gene is TRBD1 (6 bases). Germline V gene lookup returns CDR1 SQVTM and CDR2 ANQGSEA. Trimming took 4 bases from V and 2 from J, leaving 11 bases between them. This CDR3 comprises 14 residues. CDR3 residues: CSVGAGDNTGELFF. As DNA, the CDR3 is TGCAGCGTTGGGGCAGGGGATAACACCGGGGAGCTGTTTTTT.

The genes are TRBV4-2 and TRBJ1-5; tentatively, D is TRBD1 (5 bases). This CDR3 contains 13 residues. Germline-derived CDR1 and CDR2 are LGHNA and YNFKEQ. Trimming removed 6 bases from V and 5 bases from J, with 11 bases in between. The CDR3 nucleotides read TGTGCCAGCAGGGGGCCGCGGGATCAGCCCCAGCATTTT. It codes for CASRGPRDQPQHF.

This clonotype appeared a single time. A much bigger clone sits one base away, suggesting this may be a read error. This chain links TRBV11-3 with TRBJ2-1; the D gene is possibly TRBD1 (5 bases). CDR1 SGHNT and CDR2 YENEEA come from the germline V gene. The CDR3 spans 16 residues. The ends were cut back, 1 base at V and 3 bases at J, with 13 bases in the middle. The CDR3 DNA sequence: TGTGCCAGCAGCTTAGGAGGAGCAGGGTTCTACAATGAGCAGTTCTTC. Encoded protein: CASSLGGAGFYNEQFF.

This clonotype was seen a handful of times. This chain uses TRBV5-1 with TRBJ2-2; 15 bases line up with TRBD2. CDR1 is SGHRS, CDR2 YFSETQ, per germline. The CDR3 runs to 18 residues. After removal of 4 bases from V and 0 bases from J, the junction contained 4 bases not matched to a gene. Here the CDR3 reads CASSRGLAGGTNTGELFF. Written as DNA, the CDR3 is TGCGCCAGCAGCAGGGGACTAGCGGGAGGAACGAACACCGGGGAGCTGTTTTTT.

This clonotype was observed a handful of times. The J gene is TRBJ2-3, the V gene TRBV19, with D maybe TRBD2 (6 bases). V gave up 4 bases and J gave up 0 bases, with 8 bases separating them. The CDR3 consists of 14 residues. Germline V lookup: CDR1 LNHDA, CDR2 SQIVND (reference sequence). The CDR3 is CASSSGVSTDTQYF. The DNA for the CDR3 is TGTGCCAGTAGTAGCGGGGTTAGCACAGATACGCAGTATTTT.

This clonotype has at least ten counts. The chain recombines TRBV6-1 with TRBJ2-7, with a weak D call TRBD1 (7 bases). This CDR3 contains 16 residues. The V gene's germline CDR1 is MNHNS and CDR2 SASEGT. V lost 7 bases to trimming and J lost 2 bases, with 21 bases between them. The CDR3 sequence: CASKGRGWDSAYEQYF. The CDR3 nucleotides are TGTGCCAGCAAAGGCAGGGGGTGGGACTCCGCCTACGAGCAGTACTTC.

The CDR3 nucleotides are TGTGCCAGCAGTTTATCCGGGGGCGGCTACTACGAGCAGTACTTC. It codes for CASSLSGGGYYEQYF. The chain carries TRBV27 and TRBJ2-7; D might be TRBD1 or TRBD2, each matching 6 bases. Germline lookup yields CDR1 MNHEY and CDR2 SMNVEV (reference sequence). There are 15 residues in the CDR3. The V and J ends lost 0 bases and 3 bases respectively, with 12 bases between them.

The V call is TRBV7-9, the J call TRBJ1-1; possibly TRBD1 for D (6 bases). Germline CDR1 and CDR2: SEHNR and FQNEAQ (reference sequence). Trimming stripped 3 bases from V and 4 bases from J, with 12 bases between. This CDR3 comprises 14 residues. CDR3 nucleotide sequence: TGTGCCAGCAGCTTTTCCGGGGGCACCACTGAAGCTTTCTTT. This sequence encodes CASSFSGGTTEAFF.